A single TCR beta chain is shown here with its context. Data came from immunoSEQ multiplex PCR; TCRdb stores just in-frame clones and leaves some out. The sample includes 250,000 to 300,000 clones, approximately 83% of them seen just once. Researchers sorted participants into cohorts using their self-reported clinical history. These data belong to a study of blood T cell repertoires in COVID-19. As for the study in general: Sample material is recorded as cDNA or gDNA derived from T cells, B-cell-depleted T cells, or PBMCs.

CDR3 length: 14 residues. With 5 bases clipped from V and 4 bases from J, the junction kept 5 bases outside the gene matches. Germline V gives CDR1 SEHNR, CDR2 FQNEAQ (reference sequence). Sequences were obtained from PBMCs or T cells enriched from blood (not recorded which). This TCR came from a woman aged 50 to 60 who had recovered from COVID-19. The V gene is TRBV7-9, the J gene TRBJ2-1, with TRBD1 matching 7 bases. In DNA, the CDR3 is TGTGCCAGCAGCCCGGGGACAGCATACAATGAGCAGTTCTTC. It yields the protein CASSPGTAYNEQFF.